This T cell receptor (beta chain) is from a study of control samples from healthy donors and cancer patients. Assay used: immunoSEQ multiplex PCR; TCRdb lists only in-frame clones, some missing. The table lists about 28,000 clones, around 91% of them singletons. V lost 7 bases and J lost 5, with 20 bases in between. The V gene's germline CDR1 is SNHLY and CDR2 FYNNEI. This CDR3 has 15 residues. The sequenced material came from PBMCs. The receptor was derived from a man aged 45-65 years with lung cancer. The chain has TRBV2 and TRBJ2-5; TRBD1 or TRBD2 may be the D gene (7 bases each). The CDR3 nucleotides are TGTGCCAGCACCCTCTCAGGGGGGGCCCGGGAGACCCAGTACTTC. As protein: CASTLSGGARETQYF.